This T cell receptor beta chain is drawn from a study of T cells expressing NK-cell markers. As for the study in general: Among eight sequenced donors, seven carried HCMV seropositivity while one was seronegative.

Regarding the study as a whole: It is unclear if expanded NKG2C-expressing clones target HCMV antigens. The contribution of dominant NKG2C+ clonotypes to CD8+ T cells in about six donors was about 1.0-7.0%.

Turning to this clonotype: Its target is not known.

In germline, CDR1 is SGHNT, CDR2 YENEEA. CDR3 length: 14 amino acids. TCRdb reworked the 5' RACE reads into one entry per CDR3 protein, no DNA. This sample's table has 150,000 to 180,000 distinct CDR3 sequences. The receptor was isolated from a woman in her forties or fifties in good health. Sequenced: blood T cells: a sorted CD56 or NKG2C T cell subset, CD4+ or CD8+ T cells, or bulk PBMC T cells (not recorded which). This rearrangement joins TRBV11-3 to TRBJ2-1; the D gene TCRdb calls, TRBD2, cannot be checked with no DNA. Here the CDR3 reads CASSFRTGADEQFF.